The table lists the clone carrying this TCR beta chain with many counts. No antigen is known for it. This specimen belongs to a study of neurological immune-mediated disorders. 5'RACE with 10-nucleotide random UMIs produced the cDNA. TCRdb redid the calling of the 5' RACE reads with MiXCR, one entry per CDR3 protein. Among about 74,000 distinct CDR3 sequences listed, 4% to 6% were seen once. Findings of the study overall: Clinical and MRI features did not associate with the cluster found in multiple sclerosis patients.

The sample consisted of PBMCs. The TCR comes from a man between 18 and 29 years old with multiple sclerosis.

The CDR3 DNA follows: TGCAGTGCTAGAGTTGGACCTGGCGGTTCACCCCTCCACTTT. Its translation: CSARVGPGGSPLHF. The chain has TRBV20-1 and TRBJ1-6; D not resolved. Between the trimmed V and J ends, which lost 1 base and 9 bases, there was a span of 13 bases. The CDR3 sequence is 14 residues long. Per germline, CDR1 DFQATT and CDR2 SNEGSKA (reference sequence).